The rows below give T cell receptor beta chains drawn from one sample of a study of blood T cells in healthy people across ages. TCRdb re-called the 5' RACE reads through MiXCR, storing one row per CDR3 protein. Seen here are 1.5 million to 2 million distinct CDR3 sequences, about 39% observed once, and the top ten hold roughly 23%. The source material was blood. The receptors come from a human donor in good health. The CDR3 runs from the conserved cysteine through the conserved F or W. The order of the fields is D gene, clone size, V gene, J gene, CDR3 DNA, CDR3 protein. D genes are given only for firm matches. Clone sizes are given selectively: once, few, many, or a class where the clone is expanded.

D gene: NA
clone size: NA
V gene: TRBV4-2
J gene: TRBJ1-5
CDR3 DNA: TGTGCCAGCAGCCAAGATTATCAGCAGAATCAGCCCCAGCATTTT
CDR3 protein: CASSQDYQQNQPQHF

D gene: TRBD2
clone size: NA
V gene: TRBV7-2
J gene: TRBJ2-1
CDR3 DNA: TGTGCCAGCAGCTTAGCAAGCGGACTAGCGACTCAGAACAATGAGCAGTTCTTC
CDR3 protein: CASSLASGLATQNNEQFF

D gene: NA
clone size: NA
V gene: TRBV7-8
J gene: TRBJ2-3
CDR3 DNA: TGTGCCAGCAGCTCCCAGACTAGGGGTACGCAGTATTTT
CDR3 protein: CASSSQTRGTQYF

D gene: TRBD1
clone size: NA
V gene: TRBV7-2
J gene: TRBJ2-5
CDR3 DNA: TGTGCCAGCAGCTCACCGCTCCCCGGGACAGGGCTGGGGGAGACCCAGTACTTC
CDR3 protein: CASSSPLPGTGLGETQYF

D gene: NA
clone size: NA
V gene: TRBV3-1
J gene: TRBJ2-6
CDR3 DNA: TGTGCCAGCAGCCAAGATGGTGAAGCCGAACTTCCCTGGGCCAACGTCCTGACTTTC
CDR3 protein: CASSQDGEAELPWANVLTF

D gene: NA
clone size: NA
V gene: TRBV9
J gene: TRBJ2-1
CDR3 DNA: TGTGCCAGCAGCATTCGACAGGTTAACAATGAGCAGTTCTTC
CDR3 protein: CASSIRQVNNEQFF

D gene: NA
clone size: few
V gene: TRBV12-3/TRBV12-4
J gene: TRBJ2-7
CDR3 DNA: TGTGCCAGCAGTTTAGAAGTAGCCCTCGAGCAGTACTTC
CDR3 protein: CASSLEVALEQYF

D gene: TRBD1
clone size: NA
V gene: TRBV24-1
J gene: TRBJ1-5
CDR3 DNA: TGTGCCACCAGTGATTCCCGGACAGGGGGCGCGGATCAGCCCCAGCATTTT
CDR3 protein: CATSDSRTGGADQPQHF

D gene: NA
clone size: NA
V gene: TRBV25-1
J gene: TRBJ2-7
CDR3 DNA: TGTGCCAGCAGTGAATATCTCCACGAGCAGTACTTC
CDR3 protein: CASSEYLHEQYF

D gene: NA
clone size: NA
V gene: TRBV4-2
J gene: TRBJ1-1
CDR3 DNA: TGTGCCAGCAGCCAAGTTTTCACCCGGGACACTGAAGCTTTCTTT
CDR3 protein: CASSQVFTRDTEAFF

D gene: TRBD2
clone size: NA
V gene: TRBV29-1
J gene: TRBJ2-3
CDR3 DNA: TGCAGCGTTGCTACCGGGGGGGTCACAGATACGCAGTATTTT
CDR3 protein: CSVATGGVTDTQYF

D gene: NA
clone size: NA
V gene: TRBV28
J gene: TRBJ1-2
CDR3 DNA: TGTGCCAGCAGTTCCCCCGCGGACAGAACCCTCTATGGCTACACCTTC
CDR3 protein: CASSSPADRTLYGYTF

D gene: NA
clone size: NA
V gene: TRBV20-1
J gene: TRBJ2-1
CDR3 DNA: TGCAGTGCTAGACGTCCCCTCGAGCGGATGACGACCAATGAGCAGTTCTTC
CDR3 protein: CSARRPLERMTTNEQFF

D gene: NA
clone size: NA
V gene: TRBV2
J gene: TRBJ2-1
CDR3 DNA: TGTGCCAGCCCGGGGATCAACAATGAGCAGTTCTTC
CDR3 protein: CASPGINNEQFF